One sample yielded the 18 T cell receptor beta chains listed below, sequenced in a study of OX40 agonist ivuxolimab in advanced cancers. Profiled with immunoSEQ multiplex PCR; TCRdb holds only in-frame clones, not every one. The repertoire holds some 64,000 clones, with 75% to 95% as singletons. The sample here was CD4+ or CD8+ T cells sorted from blood, taken in a trial of the OX40 agonist ivuxolimab. Receptors originate from an adult with an advanced solid tumor such as melanoma, head and neck, liver or kidney cancer.

Only one count was recorded for this clone. The chain combines TRBV30 with TRBJ1-2; no clear D gene. The germline V gene has CDR1 GTSNPN and CDR2 SVGIG (reference sequence). The CDR3 is made up of 11 amino acids. The ends were cut back, 5 bases at V and 2 bases at J, with 6 bases in the middle. The CDR3 DNA reads as TGTGCCTGGGACGGGAACTATGGCTACACCTTC. It specifies CAWDGNYGYTF.

The chain uses TRBV5-4 and TRBJ2-1, with TRBD2 identical over 9 bases. Germline assignment: CDR1 SGHNT and CDR2 YYREEE (reference sequence). The J segment lost 9 bases and the V segment lost 0 bases, leaving 10 bases of the junction unmatched. The CDR3 runs 16 residues. The CDR3 spells CASSLGLAEGVIEQFF. CDR3 nucleotides: TGTGCCAGCAGCTTGGGACTAGCGGAGGGGGTTATTGAGCAGTTCTTC.

This clone turned up a few times. The J gene is TRBJ2-7, the V gene TRBV18; 9 bases line up with TRBD2. The CDR3 is 17 amino acids. With 0 bases clipped from V and 0 bases from J, the junction kept 6 bases outside the gene matches. Germline lookup yields CDR1 KGHSH and CDR2 LQKENI. As DNA, the CDR3 is TGTGCCAGCTCACCACCCGGACTAGCGCGCAGCTCCTACGAGCAGTACTTC. Translating gives CASSPPGLARSSYEQYF.

This chain links TRBV18 with TRBJ2-2; D gene uncertain. In germline, CDR1 is KGHSH, CDR2 LQKENI. Trimming removed 4 bases at V and 4 bases at J, with 10 bases between. CDR3 length equals 14 residues. CDR3 DNA: TGTGCCAGCTCACTCGAAATGGGCACCGGGGAGCTGTTTTTT. Translation gives CASSLEMGTGELFF. Filled out from reference TRBV18 and TRBJ2-2, the complete variable domain reads NAGVMQNPRHLVRRRGQEARLRCSPMKGHSHVYWYRQLPEEGLKFMVYLQKENIIDESGMPKERFSAEFPKEGPSILRIQQVVRGDSAAYFCASSLEMGTGELFFGEGSRLTVL.

This rearrangement joins TRBV10-1 to TRBJ2-5; perhaps TRBD1 as D (5 bases). Germline loops: CDR1 WNHNN, CDR2 SYGVQD (reference sequence). The length of the CDR3 is 13 residues. V lost 7 bases, J lost 3 bases, and 12 bases lay in between. The CDR3 loop reads CASTQDRKETQYF. In nucleotides, the CDR3 is TGCGCCAGCACCCAAGACAGAAAAGAGACCCAGTACTTC.

In this sample, this clone turned up a few times. The V gene is TRBV5-1, the J gene TRBJ1-2; TRBD1 agrees at 9 bases. CDR1 is SGHRS and CDR2 is YFSETQ in the germline V gene. The trim removed 6 bases at V and 10 bases at J, leaving 10 bases unmatched. This CDR3 has 13 amino acids. The CDR3 nucleotides are TGCGCCAGCACCGTGGGACAGGGCTTAGACTACACCTTC. Translating it yields CASTVGQGLDYTF.

The V and J genes are TRBV27 and TRBJ2-3, with 10 bases lining up with TRBD2. V lost 5 bases and J lost 8; bases outside the gene matches: 13. CDR3 length: 16 residues. CDR1 and CDR2 from the germline V gene are MNHEY and SMNVEV (reference sequence). CDR3 amino acids: CASSPLTSGVPGTQYF. In nucleotides, the CDR3 is TGTGCCAGCAGTCCTCTTACTAGCGGGGTGCCGGGTACGCAGTATTTT.

V and J are TRBV1 and TRBJ2-7. TRBV1 is shown as a pseudogene. The CDR3 spans 16 residues. DNA for the CDR3: TGCACCAGCAGCCAAGAAGGGCTAGGGGACGACTACGAGCAGTACTTC. Translating it yields CTSSQEGLGDDYEQYF.

This clone was detected only once. The chain is built from TRBV29-1 and TRBJ2-2, with D possibly called TRBD1 or TRBD2 (7 bases each). Trimming left V 5 bases short and J 4 bases short, with 17 bases between. The CDR3 contains 15 residues. Germline V gene lookup returns CDR1 SQVTM and CDR2 ANQGSEA. The CDR3 region is CSVPKQGRATGELFF. Written as DNA, the CDR3 is TGCAGCGTTCCTAAACAGGGGAGGGCCACCGGGGAGCTGTTTTTT.

The CDR3 nucleotides are TGTGCCTGGAGTGTGGGGCCACTAGTGTTCTTC. It translates to CAWSVGPLVFF. V is TRBV30 and J is TRBJ2-1; D possibly uses TRBD1 or TRBD2 (5 bases each). V lost 0 bases to trimming and J lost 15 bases, with 12 bases between them. Germline CDR1 is GTSNPN and CDR2 is SVGIG (reference sequence). The CDR3 runs to 11 residues.

This clone showed up just once. This rearrangement joins TRBV6-5 to TRBJ2-3; weak D call: TRBD1 (5 bases). From germline, CDR1 is MNHEY and CDR2 SVGAGI. There are 15 residues in the CDR3. Trimming removed 5 bases from V and 0 bases from J, with 12 bases in between. The CDR3 region is CASSRTYSSTDTQYF. As DNA, the CDR3 is TGTGCCAGCAGTCGGACATATTCTAGCACAGATACGCAGTATTTT.

The J gene is TRBJ1-1, the V gene TRBV28; 12 nucleotides agree with TRBD1. The germline gives CDR1 MDHEN, CDR2 SYDVKM. The CDR3 consists of 17 residues. The junction had 11 bases not matched to a gene; V was cut back by 3 bases and J by 6 bases. As DNA, the CDR3 is TGTGCCAGCAGTTTGTCCCTACCGGGACAGGGGGCTCCTGAAGCTTTCTTT. Its protein is CASSLSLPGQGAPEAFF.

V is TRBV7-2 and J is TRBJ2-4, with 7 bases lining up with TRBD1. Germline V gene data show CDR1 as SGHTA and CDR2 as FQGNSA. The CDR3 contains 14 residues. V dropped 4 bases and J dropped 6; count of bases not matched to a gene: 6. The DNA for the CDR3 is TGTGCCAGCAGCTCGGGACAGAGCCGAAACATTCAGTACTTC. This translates into CASSSGQSRNIQYF. The full variable domain, its missing parts supplied by reference TRBV7-2 and TRBJ2-4, is GAGVSQSPSNKVTEKGKDVELRCDPISGHTALYWYRQSLGQGLEFLIYFQGNSAPDKSGLPSDRFSAERTGGSVSTLTIQRTQQEDSAVYLCASSSGQSRNIQYFGAGTRLSVL.

The chain has TRBV10-3 and TRBJ2-7, with 8 bases fitting TRBD1. This CDR3 contains 16 residues. Losses at the gene ends were 3 bases for V and 3 bases for J; bases not matched to a gene: 10. Germline CDR1 ENHRY, CDR2 SYGVKD. This CDR3 is CAISEPGQGLLYEQYF. The CDR3 DNA reads as TGTGCCATCAGTGAACCTGGACAGGGCCTGCTCTACGAGCAGTACTTC.

CDR3 sequence: CASSSHPGTEAFF. Written as DNA, the CDR3 is TGTGCCAGCAGCTCCCACCCCGGGACAGAAGCTTTCTTT. The V call is TRBV13, the J call TRBJ1-1; TRBD1 is a possible D gene (6 bases). Germline-derived CDR1 and CDR2 are PRHDT and FYEKMQ (reference sequence). This CDR3 contains 13 residues. V dropped 4 bases and J dropped 8 bases, with 14 bases sitting between them.

This rearrangement joins TRBV6-1 to TRBJ2-1; the match to TRBD2 covers 11 bases. The V and J ends lost 4 bases and 9 bases, in that order; junction bases with no gene match: 5. CDR1 is MNHNS and CDR2 is SASEGT in the germline V gene. CDR3 length: 14 amino acids. This CDR3 reads CASSAGTSGGEQFF. DNA for the CDR3: TGTGCCAGCAGTGCGGGGACTAGCGGCGGTGAGCAGTTCTTC.

The gene calls are TRBV28 and TRBJ2-5; D may be TRBD1 or TRBD2 (6 bases each). The CDR3 runs 14 residues. Germline CDR1 and CDR2: MDHEN and SYDVKM. V was shortened by 7 bases and J by 5 bases, with 17 bases between the two germline ends. CDR3 nucleotide sequence: TGTGCCAGCACCCCAGTGGGGGGCGGGGAGACCCAGTACTTC. It codes for CASTPVGGGETQYF.

This clone appeared a single time. The V gene is TRBV5-4, the J gene TRBJ2-3, with D possibly being TRBD1 (5 bases). Deletions cut 5 bases from V and 3 bases from J, with 10 bases between. The CDR3 spans 13 residues. CDR1 is SGHNT and CDR2 is YYREEE in the germline V gene (reference sequence). CDR3 residues: CASSLRQTDTQYF. The CDR3 coding sequence is TGTGCCAGCAGTCTTCGACAGACAGATACGCAGTATTTT.